The source of this TCR beta chain is a study of cytomegalovirus exposure and HLA in healthy donors. A word on this clone: Its cognate antigen is unknown.

The PCR ran on 60 Vbeta and 13 Jbeta primers. TCRdb keeps only in-frame clones here, not all; method: immunoSEQ multiplex PCR. Of about 200,000 clones in the sample, over 60% were seen once. CDR3 length: 13 amino acids. Germline loops: CDR1 GTSNPN, CDR2 SVGIG (reference sequence). Germline trimming cut 5 bases from V and 7 bases from J; bases unmatched to any gene: 6. The study's findings and limits: It was assumed in the presence/absence analyses that sequencing depth was roughly uniform across donors. Several top significant clusters appeared, in a later analysis, to be linked to common viral pathogens.

This clonotype was obtained from a male donor in good health and CMV-seronegative. The chain combines TRBV30 with TRBJ1-4; the match to TRBD1 covers 8 bases. The sequenced sample was PBMCs. Written as DNA, the CDR3 is TGTGCCTGGGGGGGACAGGCGGGTGAAAAACTGTTTTTT. Encoded protein: CAWGGQAGEKLFF.